This T cell receptor (beta chain) was sequenced for a study of OX40 agonist ivuxolimab in advanced cancers. Background for the entire study: The costimulatory receptor OX40 (CD134) was targeted by ivuxolimab, a fully human IgG2 agonistic monoclonal antibody. Intravenous ivuxolimab was administered to patients every 2 weeks at six dose levels: 0.01, 0.1, 0.3, 1.5, 3 and 10 mg/kg. Among the roughly 52 dose-escalation patients, 19 had hepatocellular carcinoma, roughly 15 melanoma, 9 renal cell carcinoma and 9 head and neck cancer. The dose-escalation cohort was around 84% male with a mean age of about 60 years, ranging from about 23 to 85. Prior anti-PD-1, anti-PD-L1 or anti-CTLA-4 therapy was permitted, and checkpoint inhibitors had been received by under 50% of dose-escalation patients. Three dose-escalation patients achieved partial responses, one with hepatocellular carcinoma and two with cutaneous melanoma. The purpose of peripheral TCRbeta sequencing was to test whether ivuxolimab changed TCR sequence diversity and led to clonal T-cell expansion. The paper describes the monotherapy dose-escalation part (N = 52 patients) of the phase I trial of ivuxolimab. General findings and caveats noted by the study authors: After ivuxolimab, CD8+ T cells had more expanded clones than CD4+ T cells on average. The antigen specificity of the peripheral T cells that underwent clonal expansion was not determined. In the 0.1-3.0 mg/kg groups, partial responders had among the lowest normalized peripheral clonal expansion, particularly in CD8+ T cells. Clonal expansion of both CD4+ and CD8+ blood T cells was observed from baseline to week 6 at doses 0.1 to 3.0 mg/kg. Low levels of normalized T-cell clonal expansion were also seen in some patients who did not respond.

For CDR1 and CDR2, the germline V gene lists SGHVT and SQSDAQ. The cysteine opens and the phenylalanine closes a CDR3 of 16 amino acids. The only DNA kept is the CDR3, 48 bases in frame from the first base. V ends up 5 bases short and J 0 bases short, with an unmatched junction base count of 8. Of note for this clone: Its antigen is currently not known. Base qualities are missing; no much larger clone stands one base away.

Patients with a history of autoimmune disease or receiving systemic immunosuppression were excluded from the trial. Peripheral blood for TCR sequencing was collected from all dose cohorts at baseline, on cycle 4 day 1, and on cycle 7 day 1. The samples were drawn from a first-in-human, open-label, multicenter phase I dose-escalation trial of ivuxolimab. The trial enrolled adults with locally advanced or metastatic head and neck squamous cell, hepatocellular, melanoma or renal cell carcinoma. CD4+ and CD8+ T cells were sorted separately from peripheral blood before TCR sequencing. To sequence the TCRbeta CDR3 region, genomic DNA was isolated from the sorted cells. The immunoSEQ Assay was used to sequence the TCRbeta CDR3 regions. TCRdb took this table from immuneACCESS and kept in-frame rearrangements with V and J called. Such tables lack part of the clones; where checked against another copy, unresolved V genes explain under half of the gap, and the rest is unexplained. In all, the sample holds 60,000 to 85,000 clones, and 88% of those were seen once. Clones ranked in the top ten supply 0.75% to 1% of the sample.

The sequence joins TRBV7-4 to TRBJ2-7; 9 bases in the middle match TRBD2. This TCR came from an adult with an advanced solid tumor such as melanoma, head and neck, liver or kidney cancer. Sequences were derived from CD4+ or CD8+ T cells sorted from blood, sampled in a trial of the OX40 agonist ivuxolimab. The CDR3 corresponds to CASSDRLAVSSYEQYF. The bases are TGTGCCAGCAGCGACCGACTAGCGGTGAGCTCCTACGAGCAGTACTTC.